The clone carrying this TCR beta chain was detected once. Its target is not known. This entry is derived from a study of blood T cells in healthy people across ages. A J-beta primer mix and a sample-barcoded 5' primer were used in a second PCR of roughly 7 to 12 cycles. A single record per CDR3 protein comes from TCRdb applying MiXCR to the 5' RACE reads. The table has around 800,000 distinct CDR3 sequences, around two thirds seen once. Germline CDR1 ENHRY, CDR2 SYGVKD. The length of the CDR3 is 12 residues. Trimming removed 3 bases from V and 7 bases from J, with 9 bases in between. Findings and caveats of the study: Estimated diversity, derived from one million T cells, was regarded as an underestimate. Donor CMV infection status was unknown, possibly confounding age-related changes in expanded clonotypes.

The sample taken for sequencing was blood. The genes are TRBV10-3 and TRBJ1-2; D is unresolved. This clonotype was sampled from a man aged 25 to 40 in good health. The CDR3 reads CAISEGSSGYTF. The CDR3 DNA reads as TGTGCCATCAGTGAAGGGAGTTCTGGCTACACCTTC.